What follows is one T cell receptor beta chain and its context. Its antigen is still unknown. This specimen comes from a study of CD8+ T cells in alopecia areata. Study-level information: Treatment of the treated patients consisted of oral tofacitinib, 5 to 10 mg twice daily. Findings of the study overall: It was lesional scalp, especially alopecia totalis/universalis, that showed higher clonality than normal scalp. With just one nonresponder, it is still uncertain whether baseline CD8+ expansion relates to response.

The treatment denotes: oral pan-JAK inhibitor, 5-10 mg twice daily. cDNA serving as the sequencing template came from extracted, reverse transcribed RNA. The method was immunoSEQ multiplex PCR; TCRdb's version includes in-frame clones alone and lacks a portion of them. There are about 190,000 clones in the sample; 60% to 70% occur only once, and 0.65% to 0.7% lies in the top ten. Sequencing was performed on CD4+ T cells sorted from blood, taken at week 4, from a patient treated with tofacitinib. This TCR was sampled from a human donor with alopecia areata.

The CDR3 sequence: CAWSGATNEKLFF. The CDR3 region has the DNA TGTGCCTGGAGTGGAGCCACTAATGAAAAACTGTTTTTT. The chain recombines TRBV30 with TRBJ1-4; no clear D. CDR3 length equals 13 residues. V was trimmed by 1 base and J by 2 bases, leaving 5 bases between them. The germline V gene encodes CDR1 GTSNPN and CDR2 SVGIG (reference sequence).